This paragraph covers one T cell receptor beta chain sequence. This sample stems from a study of blood T cells in healthy people across ages. The CDR3 loop spans 14 amino acids. Together with a sample-barcoded 5' primer, a J-beta primer mix was included in a second PCR lasting about 6 to 11 cycles. TCRdb ran MiXCR on the 5' RACE reads and lists one entry per CDR3 protein. Among about 640,000 distinct CDR3 sequences listed, roughly 53% were seen once. The clonotype originates from a man aged 60 to 69 in good health. Sequenced input: blood. The V call is TRBV12-3 or TRBV12-4, the J call TRBJ2-4, with D perhaps matching TRBD1 or TRBD2 (5 bases each). The better agreement between TRBJ2-7 and the DNA end casts doubt on the J call. CDR3 sequence reads: CASRSPGTVYEQYF. CDR3 bases: TGTGCCAGCAGGTCTCCCGGGACGGTCTACGAGCAGTACTTC.